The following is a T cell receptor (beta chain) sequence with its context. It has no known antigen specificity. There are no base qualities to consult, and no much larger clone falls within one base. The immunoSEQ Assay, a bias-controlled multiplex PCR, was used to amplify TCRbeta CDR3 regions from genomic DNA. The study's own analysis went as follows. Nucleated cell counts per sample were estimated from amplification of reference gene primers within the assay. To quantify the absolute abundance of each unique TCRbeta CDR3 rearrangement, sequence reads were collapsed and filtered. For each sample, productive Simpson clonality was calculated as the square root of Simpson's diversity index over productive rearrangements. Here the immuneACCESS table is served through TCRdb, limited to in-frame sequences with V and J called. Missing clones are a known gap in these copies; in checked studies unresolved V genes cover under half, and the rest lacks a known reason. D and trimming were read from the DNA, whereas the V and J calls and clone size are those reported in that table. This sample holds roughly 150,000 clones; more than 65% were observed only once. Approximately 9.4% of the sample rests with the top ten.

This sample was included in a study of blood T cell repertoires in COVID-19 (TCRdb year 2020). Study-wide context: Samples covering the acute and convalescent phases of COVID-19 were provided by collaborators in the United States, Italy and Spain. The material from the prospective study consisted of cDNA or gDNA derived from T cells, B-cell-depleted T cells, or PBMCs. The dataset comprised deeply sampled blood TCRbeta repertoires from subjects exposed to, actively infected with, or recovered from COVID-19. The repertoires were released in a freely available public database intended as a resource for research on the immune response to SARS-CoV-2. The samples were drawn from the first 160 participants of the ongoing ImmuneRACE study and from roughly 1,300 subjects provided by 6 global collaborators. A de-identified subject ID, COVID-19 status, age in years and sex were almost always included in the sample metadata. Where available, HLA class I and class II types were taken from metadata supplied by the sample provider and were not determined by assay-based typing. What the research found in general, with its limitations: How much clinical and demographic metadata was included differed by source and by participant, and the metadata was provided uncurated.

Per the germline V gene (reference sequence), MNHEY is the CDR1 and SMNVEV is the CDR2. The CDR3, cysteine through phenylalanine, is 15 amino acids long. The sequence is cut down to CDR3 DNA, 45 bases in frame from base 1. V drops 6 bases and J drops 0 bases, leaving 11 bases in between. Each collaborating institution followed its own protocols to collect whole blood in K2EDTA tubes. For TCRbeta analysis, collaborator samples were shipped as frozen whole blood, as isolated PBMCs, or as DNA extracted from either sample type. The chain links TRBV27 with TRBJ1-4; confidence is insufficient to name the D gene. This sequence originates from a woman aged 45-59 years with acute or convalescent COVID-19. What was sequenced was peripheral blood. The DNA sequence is TGTGCCAGCAGCAACAGCCTTGCAACTAATGAAAAACTGTTTTTT. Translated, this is CASSNSLATNEKLFF.